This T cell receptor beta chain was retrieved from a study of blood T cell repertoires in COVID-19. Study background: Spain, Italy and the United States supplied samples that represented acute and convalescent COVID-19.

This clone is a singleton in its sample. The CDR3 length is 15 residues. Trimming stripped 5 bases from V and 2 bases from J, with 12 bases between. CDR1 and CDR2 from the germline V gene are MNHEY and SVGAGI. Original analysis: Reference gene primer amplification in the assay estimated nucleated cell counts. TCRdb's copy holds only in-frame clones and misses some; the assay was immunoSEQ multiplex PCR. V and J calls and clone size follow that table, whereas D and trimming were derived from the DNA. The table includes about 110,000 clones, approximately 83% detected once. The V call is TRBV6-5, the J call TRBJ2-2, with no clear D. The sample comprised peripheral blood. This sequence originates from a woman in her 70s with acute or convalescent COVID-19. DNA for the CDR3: TGTGCCAGCAGTCTACCCCCGGTCAACACCGGGGAGCTGTTTTTT. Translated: CASSLPPVNTGELFF.